One and the same sample provided the 30 T cell receptor beta chains below, sequenced in a study of blood T cell repertoires in COVID-19. Only in-frame clones appear in the TCRdb table, and some are missing; sequencing was by immunoSEQ multiplex PCR. Of roughly 200,000 clones listed, around 86% are singletons. Sequencing input: peripheral blood. These TCRs come from a man in his forties with acute or convalescent COVID-19.

V usage is TRBV6-5 and J usage is TRBJ1-2; D unclear. This CDR3 spans 14 amino acids. Trimming removed 6 bases at V and 2 bases at J, with 13 bases between. From germline, CDR1 is MNHEY and CDR2 SVGAGI. Here the CDR3 DNA reads TGTGCCAGCAGCCTGGAGGGTGGGAACTATGGCTACACCTTC. Translation: CASSLEGGNYGYTF.

This chain connects TRBV6-6 to TRBJ2-7; perhaps TRBD1 as D (5 bases). The V end was cut by 2 bases, the J end by 0 bases, with 8 bases between. CDR3 size: 14 residues. CDR1 and CDR2 (germline): MNHNY, SVGAGI (reference sequence). Written as DNA, the CDR3 is TGTGCCAGCAGTTACGGACAAACCTCCTACGAGCAGTACTTC. This translates into CASSYGQTSYEQYF.

V and J are TRBV29-1 and TRBJ2-7; 9 bases align to TRBD1. CDR3 size: 14 residues. CDR1 and CDR2 from the germline V gene are SQVTM and ANQGSEA. V was pared by 4 bases and J by 3 bases, with 7 bases of the junction left unmatched. The CDR3, as DNA: TGCAGCGTTGGCCGGGACAGGGCCTACTACGAGCAGTACTTC. Residues: CSVGRDRAYYEQYF.

This clone was found once. The rearrangement joins TRBV25-1 to TRBJ2-2; 9 bases are shared with TRBD1. Germline V CDR1 and CDR2: MGHDK, SYGVNS. The CDR3 loop spans 14 amino acids. Germline trimming cut 6 bases from V and 2 bases from J; bases unmatched to any gene: 1. The CDR3 DNA reads TGTGCCAGCAGGGGACAGGGAAACACCGGGGAGCTGTTTTTT. Protein: CASRGQGNTGELFF.

The chain employs TRBV5-1 and TRBJ2-3; TRBD2 might be the D (6 bases). Germline-derived CDR1 and CDR2 are SGHRS and YFSETQ. The CDR3 runs 16 residues. V lost 2 bases to trimming and J lost 0 bases, with 13 bases between them. CDR3 nucleotides: TGCGCCAGCAGCTTTGGAGGGTTTGTAAGCACAGATACGCAGTATTTT. Protein: CASSFGGFVSTDTQYF.

This clone came up a few times. The rearrangement links TRBV5-8 to TRBJ1-5; 7 bases are a match to TRBD1. Germline CDR1 SGHTS, CDR2 YDEGEE. This CDR3 is 16 amino acids long. Unmatched junction bases numbered 8, after V lost 0 bases and J lost 5 bases. The CDR3 loop reads CASSLGQGSFHQPQHF. The CDR3 DNA reads TGTGCCAGCAGCTTGGGACAGGGAAGTTTCCATCAGCCCCAGCATTTT.

This clone was counted a single time. This sequence joins TRBV3-1 (or the pseudogene TRBV3-2) and TRBJ2-2, with 8 bases identical to TRBD2. Germline V lookup: CDR1 LGHDT, CDR2 YNNKEL (reference sequence). V was clipped by 0 bases and J by 8 bases; unmatched bases: 2. CDR3 length equals 14 residues. The CDR3 loop is CASSQEAGAGELFF. The DNA of the CDR3 is TGTGCCAGCAGCCAAGAAGCGGGGGCAGGGGAGCTGTTTTTT.

This clone was counted a single time. The gene calls are TRBV9 and TRBJ1-4, with D perhaps TRBD1 (5 bases). CDR1 and CDR2 from the germline V gene are SGDLS and YYNGEE. The CDR3 is 15 amino acids. Trimming left V 0 bases short and J 10 bases short, with 16 bases between. The DNA of the CDR3 is TGTGCCAGCAGCGTAGAACCACAGGAGGAGGGAAAACTGTTTTTT. Protein sequence: CASSVEPQEEGKLFF.

V is TRBV18 and J is TRBJ1-3; 7 bases line up with TRBD1. The CDR3 spans 15 residues. CDR1 KGHSH and CDR2 LQKENI come from the germline V gene. V lost 1 base and J lost 5; bases outside the gene matches: 5. This CDR3 reads CASSPQGAVRNTIYF. In DNA form, the CDR3 reads TGTGCCAGCTCACCACAGGGGGCCGTTCGAAACACCATATATTTT.

The chain employs TRBV27 and TRBJ1-1, with 7 nucleotides matching TRBD1. V shed 3 bases, J shed 7 bases, and the junction held 5 bases outside the gene matches. From germline, CDR1 is MNHEY and CDR2 SMNVEV (reference sequence). CDR3 size: 13 residues. CDR3 protein: CASSFTQGGEAFF. Here the CDR3 DNA reads TGTGCCAGCAGTTTTACGCAGGGGGGTGAAGCTTTCTTT.

V usage is TRBV6-5 and J usage is TRBJ1-3; the D is unclear. Germline V gene lookup returns CDR1 MNHEY and CDR2 SVGAGI. The V gene lost 0 bases and the J gene lost 0 bases, with 9 bases spanning the gap. The CDR3 runs to 16 residues. CDR3 in DNA: TGTGCCAGCAGTTACTCTATCCGGGGCTCTGGAAACACCATATATTTT. Protein product: CASSYSIRGSGNTIYF.

The chain carries TRBV10-1 and TRBJ2-3, with 10 nucleotides matching TRBD2. The CDR3 has 12 residues. The junction had 4 bases not matched to a gene; V was cut back by 11 bases and J by 5 bases. Germline loops: CDR1 WNHNN, CDR2 SYGVQD (reference sequence). This CDR3 reads CAGSGGIDTQYF. The CDR3 DNA reads as TGCGCCGGTAGCGGGGGGATAGATACGCAGTATTTT.

The chain combines TRBV14 with TRBJ1-2, with D tentatively TRBD1 (5 bases). The CDR3 length is 16 residues. From germline, CDR1 is SGHDN and CDR2 FVKESK. The V end was cut by 0 bases, the J end by 4 bases, with 15 bases between. The CDR3 DNA is TGTGCCAGCAGCCAAGAGCCTAATGGGGGGACCTATGGCTACACCTTC. Its translation is CASSQEPNGGTYGYTF.

V gene TRBV10-2 combines with J gene TRBJ2-1; 8 bases align to TRBD1. The CDR3 is made up of 16 amino acids. CDR1 is WSHSY, CDR2 SAAADI, per germline. The V gene end was trimmed by 1 base and the J gene end by 5 bases; junction bases not matched to a gene: 7. CDR3 sequence: CASSEWLGQGHNEQFF. For the CDR3, the DNA is TGCGCCAGCAGTGAGTGGCTAGGACAGGGACACAATGAGCAGTTCTTC.

The V call is TRBV6-4, the J call TRBJ1-4; no clear D gene. This CDR3 contains 14 residues. Germline values: CDR1 MRHNA, CDR2 SNTAGT. Deletions cut 4 bases from V and 4 bases from J, with 10 bases between. CDR3 residues: CASSAVGSNEKLFF. The CDR3 DNA is TGTGCCAGCAGTGCTGTGGGGAGTAATGAAAAACTGTTTTTT.

The chain links TRBV3-1 (or the pseudogene TRBV3-2) to TRBJ2-3; no definite D call. Trimming removed 4 bases at V and 6 bases at J, with 17 bases between. CDR3 size: 15 residues. Germline CDR1 LGHDT, CDR2 YNNKEL (reference sequence). The CDR3 DNA is TGTGCCAGCAGCCGTGGGCCTGAGCTTTGGGATACGCAGTATTTT. Protein sequence: CASSRGPELWDTQYF.

As concerns this clone: The junction does not match germline at one end; this may be a read error. The chain carries TRBV7-7 and TRBJ1-5, with D perhaps matching TRBD1 (6 bases). The CDR3 runs to 21 residues. Germline V gene data show CDR1 as SSHAT and CDR2 as FNYEAQ (reference sequence). The CDR3 nucleotides are TGTGCTAGCAGCAGCTTAATGCTCCGGTTCAGGGGAGGGCCGGGCAATCAGCCCCAGCATTTT. As protein: CASSSLMLRFRGGPGNQPQHF.

This rearrangement joins TRBV12-3 or TRBV12-4 to TRBJ1-2; 12 nucleotides line up with TRBD1. The CDR3 has 13 residues. V lost 6 bases, J lost 12 bases, and 8 bases stayed unmatched. CDR3: CASREGQGARDTF. The CDR3 DNA is TGTGCCAGCAGGGAGGGACAGGGGGCGAGAGACACCTTC.

The chain uses TRBV27 and TRBJ2-3; TRBD2 matches at 7 bases. CDR3 size: 18 residues. Trimming took 1 base from V and 0 from J; bases not matched to a gene: 10. Germline lookup yields CDR1 MNHEY and CDR2 SMNVEV (reference sequence). CDR3 sequence reads: CASSLWTGGPTSTDTQYF. CDR3 nucleotides: TGTGCCAGCAGTTTATGGACGGGGGGTCCGACTAGCACAGATACGCAGTATTTT.

This clone was recorded once. The chain links TRBV5-8 to TRBJ1-5; D unresolved. Trimming cost V 0 bases and J 7 bases, with 8 bases left between them. This CDR3 has 13 residues. Germline V gene lookup returns CDR1 SGHTS and CDR2 YDEGEE. In nucleotides, the CDR3 is TGTGCCAGCAGCTTGGGGGCACGGCAGCCCCAGCATTTT. This codes for CASSLGARQPQHF.

This chain uses TRBV2 with TRBJ2-1, with 10 positions matching TRBD2. Trimming removed 6 bases from V and 4 bases from J; junction bases left unmatched: 6. This CDR3 has 15 residues. Germline CDR1 and CDR2: SNHLY and FYNNEI. CDR3 coding DNA: TGTGCCAGCAGGGCAACTAGCGGGGTTTACAATGAGCAGTTCTTC. Amino acid sequence: CASRATSGVYNEQFF.

The chain employs TRBV27 and TRBJ1-1, with 7 positions matching TRBD1. From germline, CDR1 is MNHEY and CDR2 SMNVEV (reference sequence). The CDR3 has 15 amino acids. Trimming cost V 5 bases and J 1 base; bases outside gene matches: 7. This chain's CDR3 is CASSASYRGNTEAFF. CDR3 DNA: TGTGCCAGCAGTGCCAGCTACAGGGGGAACACTGAAGCTTTCTTT.

V gene TRBV9 combines with J gene TRBJ2-1, with 7 bases matching TRBD2. The germline CDR1 and CDR2 sequences are SGDLS and YYNGEE. This CDR3 is 13 amino acids long. V was clipped by 3 bases and J by 7 bases; unmatched bases: 4. The CDR3 reads CASSGTSGNEQFF. DNA for the CDR3: TGTGCCAGCAGCGGGACTAGTGGGAATGAGCAGTTCTTC.

This rearrangement joins TRBV10-1 to TRBJ2-2, with D possibly TRBD2 on 7 matching bases. V shed 5 bases and J shed 4 bases, with 32 bases lying between them. The CDR3 is 21 amino acids. Looked up from germline, CDR1 is WNHNN and CDR2 is SYGVQD (reference sequence). The CDR3 nucleotides read TGCGCCAGCAGTATAGAGGGGGGGCAAGTGGCCCCGGCGTCTAGCACCGGGGAGCTGTTTTTT. This translates into CASSIEGGQVAPASSTGELFF.

The CDR3: CATSDAGTSHGELFF. As DNA, the CDR3 is TGTGCCACCAGTGATGCCGGGACTTCCCACGGGGAGCTGTTTTTT. The V gene is TRBV24-1, the J gene TRBJ2-2; maybe TRBD2 (6 bases). Trimming took 3 bases from V and 7 from J, leaving 14 bases between them. CDR3 length equals 15 residues. The germline V gene encodes CDR1 KGHDR and CDR2 SFDVKD.

The J gene is TRBJ1-2, the V gene TRBV3-1 (or the pseudogene TRBV3-2), with a possible D match to TRBD1 (6 bases). The CDR3 length is 15 residues. The V and J ends lost 3 bases and 2 bases respectively, with 13 bases between them. CDR1 and CDR2 (germline): LGHDT, YNNKEL (reference sequence). CDR3 DNA: TGTGCCAGCAGCCAGCACGGACAGATGAACTATGGCTACACCTTC. It specifies CASSQHGQMNYGYTF.

The chain joins TRBV5-1 to TRBJ2-5; TRBD1 agrees at 8 bases. V lost 1 base and J lost 2; bases outside the gene matches: 1. Germline V CDR1 and CDR2: SGHRS, YFSETQ. CDR3 length: 14 amino acids. The DNA for the CDR3 is TGCGCCAGCAGCTTGAGGACAGGGCAAGAGACCCAGTACTTC. Translated: CASSLRTGQETQYF. Looking up the rest from reference TRBV5-1 and TRBJ2-5 gives the full variable domain: KAGVTQTPRYLIKTRGQQVTLSCSPISGHRSVSWYQQTPGQGLQFLFEYFSETQRNKGNFPGRFSGRQFSNSRSEMNVSTLELGDSALYLCASSLRTGQETQYFGPGTRLLVL.

V usage is TRBV6-5 and J usage is TRBJ1-5; D unclear. Per germline, CDR1 MNHEY and CDR2 SVGAGI. V lost 6 bases and J lost 0, with 12 bases in between. The CDR3 spans 15 residues. The CDR3 coding sequence is TGTGCCAGCAGATACGACACTTATAGCAATCAGCCCCAGCATTTT. It specifies CASRYDTYSNQPQHF.

The chain carries TRBV6-4 and TRBJ2-2; 11 bases match TRBD2. The CDR3 totals 15 residues. The junction had 1 base not matched to a gene; V was cut back by 5 bases and J by 2 bases. Germline-derived CDR1 and CDR2 are MRHNA and SNTAGT. The CDR3 here is CASSTSGGNTGELFF. DNA for the CDR3: TGTGCCAGCAGTACTAGCGGGGGAAACACCGGGGAGCTGTTTTTT.

The chain couples TRBV5-1 to TRBJ2-6; 7 bases map to TRBD2. The CDR3 is 15 amino acids. CDR1 is SGHRS, CDR2 YFSETQ, per germline. With 4 bases clipped from V and 0 bases from J, the junction kept 1 base outside the gene matches. CDR3 protein: CASSREVSGANVLTF. For the CDR3, the DNA is TGCGCCAGCAGCCGGGAGGTCTCTGGGGCCAACGTCCTGACTTTC.